A selection of T cell receptor beta chains follows, all from one sample in a study of T cells in Graves' hyperthyroidism and ophthalmopathy. TCRdb reprocessed the multiplex PCR reads with MiXCR, giving one entry per CDR3 protein. The table has 480,000 or so distinct CDR3 sequences, approximately 48% seen once; the top ten hold around two fifths. The sequencing sample was made of peripheral blood or thyroid tissue (not recorded which). These receptors were obtained from an adult woman with Graves' disease, either hyperthyroidism or ophthalmopathy (not recorded which). The CDR3 runs from the conserved cysteine through the conserved F or W. A D gene is named only where the DNA matches it firmly. Clone size is not always given. Where it is, it says once, few, many or a class for expanded clones.

V gene: TRBV20-1
D gene: TRBD2
clone size: many
J gene: TRBJ2-3
CDR3 protein: CSARGRLASMDTQYF
CDR3 DNA: TGCAGTGCTAGAGGAAGACTAGCGAGCATGGATACGCAGTATTTT

V gene: TRBV20-1
D gene: -
clone size: -
J gene: TRBJ1-2
CDR3 protein: CSARKDTSGDDGYTF
CDR3 DNA: TGCAGTGCTCGGAAGGACACTTCCGGGGACGATGGCTACACCTTC

V gene: TRBV6-5
D gene: -
clone size: -
J gene: TRBJ1-1
CDR3 protein: CASSRAGSTEAFF
CDR3 DNA: TGTGCCAGCAGTAGGGCAGGGAGCACTGAAGCTTTCTTT

V gene: TRBV4-1
D gene: TRBD1
clone size: many
J gene: TRBJ1-6
CDR3 protein: CASSQSQTGRNSPLHF
CDR3 DNA: TGCGCCAGCAGCCAGTCCCAGACAGGGCGGAATTCACCCCTCCACTTT

V gene: TRBV7-2
D gene: TRBD1
clone size: -
J gene: TRBJ1-5
CDR3 protein: CASSLTGRSNQPQHF
CDR3 DNA: TGTGCCAGCAGCTTGACAGGGAGGAGCAATCAGCCCCAGCATTTT

V gene: TRBV29-1
D gene: TRBD1
clone size: -
J gene: TRBJ1-2
CDR3 protein: CSSGTGAPGGYTF
CDR3 DNA: TGCAGCTCCGGGACAGGGGCCCCCGGTGGCTACACCTTC

V gene: TRBV6-5
D gene: TRBD1
clone size: many
J gene: TRBJ1-5
CDR3 protein: CASSPTRTGNQPQHF
CDR3 DNA: TGTGCCAGCAGTCCCACGAGGACAGGTAATCAGCCCCAGCATTTT

V gene: TRBV9
D gene: -
clone size: -
J gene: TRBJ1-1
CDR3 protein: CASSVRAGATEAFF
CDR3 DNA: TGTGCCAGCAGCGTGAGAGCTGGGGCCACTGAAGCTTTCTTT

V gene: TRBV10-3
D gene: -
clone size: -
J gene: TRBJ1-2
CDR3 protein: CAISSDYGYTF
CDR3 DNA: TGTGCCATCAGTTCCGACTATGGCTACACCTTC

V gene: TRBV12-3/TRBV12-4
D gene: -
clone size: -
J gene: TRBJ1-1
CDR3 protein: CASSRGGTTEAFF
CDR3 DNA: TGTGCCAGCAGTCGGGGGGGGACCACTGAAGCTTTCTTT

V gene: TRBV2
D gene: TRBD1
clone size: few
J gene: TRBJ1-2
CDR3 protein: CASSSQGAVGYTF
CDR3 DNA: TGTGCCAGCAGTTCACAGGGGGCTGTTGGCTACACCTTC

V gene: TRBV25-1
D gene: -
clone size: -
J gene: TRBJ2-5
CDR3 protein: CASSAAGQETQYF
CDR3 DNA: TGTGCCAGCAGTGCGGCGGGACAAGAGACCCAGTACTTC

V gene: TRBV12-3/TRBV12-4
D gene: TRBD2
clone size: -
J gene: TRBJ2-7
CDR3 protein: CASSPSGDYEQYF
CDR3 DNA: TGTGCCAGCAGTCCAAGCGGGGACTACGAGCAGTACTTC

V gene: TRBV25-1
D gene: -
clone size: once
J gene: TRBJ1-5
CDR3 protein: CASSGLCSNQPQHF
CDR3 DNA: TGTGCCAGCAGTGGTTTGTGTAGCAATCAGCCCCAGCATTTT

V gene: TRBV29-1
D gene: -
clone size: few
J gene: TRBJ2-5
CDR3 protein: CSVGSPRETQYF
CDR3 DNA: TGCAGCGTTGGTTCACCTCGGGAGACCCAGTACTTC

V gene: TRBV29-1
D gene: TRBD1
clone size: -
J gene: TRBJ2-5
CDR3 protein: CSSGQGRLEETQYF
CDR3 DNA: TGCAGCTCTGGACAGGGAAGGTTAGAAGAGACCCAGTACTTC

V gene: TRBV2
D gene: -
clone size: -
J gene: TRBJ2-2
CDR3 protein: CASSEGYNTGELFF
CDR3 DNA: TGTGCCAGCAGTGAAGGATATAACACCGGGGAGCTGTTTTTT

V gene: TRBV5-1
D gene: TRBD1
clone size: many
J gene: TRBJ1-1
CDR3 protein: CASSDTGGPLEAFF
CDR3 DNA: TGCGCCAGCAGCGACACAGGGGGTCCTCTTGAAGCTTTCTTT

V gene: TRBV3-1
D gene: -
clone size: few
J gene: TRBJ2-7
CDR3 protein: CASGGTEQYF
CDR3 DNA: TGTGCCAGCGGGGGAACGGAGCAGTACTTC

V gene: TRBV29-1
D gene: TRBD1
clone size: many
J gene: TRBJ2-7
CDR3 protein: CSVKGGQGRYEQYF
CDR3 DNA: TGCAGCGTCAAAGGGGGACAGGGGCGTTACGAGCAGTACTTC

V gene: TRBV7-2
D gene: TRBD2
clone size: -
J gene: TRBJ2-7
CDR3 protein: CASSFRTSGRDEQYF
CDR3 DNA: TGTGCCAGCAGCTTCCGGACTAGCGGGAGGGACGAGCAGTACTTC

V gene: TRBV20-1
D gene: -
clone size: many
J gene: TRBJ1-1
CDR3 protein: CSARFTGNTEAFF
CDR3 DNA: TGCAGTGCTAGGTTCACAGGAAACACTGAAGCTTTCTTT

V gene: TRBV10-3
D gene: -
clone size: -
J gene: TRBJ1-5
CDR3 protein: CAIGGFGNQPQHF
CDR3 DNA: TGTGCCATAGGGGGTTTTGGCAATCAGCCCCAGCATTTT

V gene: TRBV9
D gene: -
clone size: many
J gene: TRBJ2-5
CDR3 protein: CASSVAASVNQETQYF
CDR3 DNA: TGTGCCAGCAGCGTAGCAGCTAGCGTAAACCAAGAGACCCAGTACTTC

V gene: TRBV20-1
D gene: -
clone size: -
J gene: TRBJ1-2
CDR3 protein: CSASPQQGVRGYTF
CDR3 DNA: TGCAGTGCTAGTCCCCAACAAGGGGTGCGGGGCTACACCTTC

V gene: TRBV7-2
D gene: TRBD1
clone size: -
J gene: TRBJ1-6
CDR3 protein: CASSNRGTGTLSPLHF
CDR3 DNA: TGTGCCAGCAGCAACCGGGGGACAGGCACTCTTTCACCCCTCCACTTT